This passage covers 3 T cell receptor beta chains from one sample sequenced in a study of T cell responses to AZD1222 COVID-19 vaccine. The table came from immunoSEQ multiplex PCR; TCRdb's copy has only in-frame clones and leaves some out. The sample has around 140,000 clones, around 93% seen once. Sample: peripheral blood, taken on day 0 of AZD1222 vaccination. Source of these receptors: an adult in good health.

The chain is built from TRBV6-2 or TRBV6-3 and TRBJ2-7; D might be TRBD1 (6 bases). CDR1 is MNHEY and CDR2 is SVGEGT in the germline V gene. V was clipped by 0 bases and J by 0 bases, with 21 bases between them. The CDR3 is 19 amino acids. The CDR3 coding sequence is TGTGCCAGCAGTTACTCGAAGAAATTCGGGACATGGGTCTCCTACGAGCAGTACTTC. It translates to CASSYSKKFGTWVSYEQYF.

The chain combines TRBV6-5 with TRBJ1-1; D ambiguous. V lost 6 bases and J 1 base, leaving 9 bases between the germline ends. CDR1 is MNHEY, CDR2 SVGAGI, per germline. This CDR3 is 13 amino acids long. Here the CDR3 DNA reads TGTGCCAGCAGGGCAGCATGGAACACTGAAGCTTTCTTT. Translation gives CASRAAWNTEAFF.

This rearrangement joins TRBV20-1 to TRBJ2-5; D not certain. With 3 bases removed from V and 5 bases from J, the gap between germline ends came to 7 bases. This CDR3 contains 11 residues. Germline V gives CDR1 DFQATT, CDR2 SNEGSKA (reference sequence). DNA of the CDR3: TGCAGTGCTAGCGACGGGGAGACCCAGTACTTC. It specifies CSASDGETQYF.